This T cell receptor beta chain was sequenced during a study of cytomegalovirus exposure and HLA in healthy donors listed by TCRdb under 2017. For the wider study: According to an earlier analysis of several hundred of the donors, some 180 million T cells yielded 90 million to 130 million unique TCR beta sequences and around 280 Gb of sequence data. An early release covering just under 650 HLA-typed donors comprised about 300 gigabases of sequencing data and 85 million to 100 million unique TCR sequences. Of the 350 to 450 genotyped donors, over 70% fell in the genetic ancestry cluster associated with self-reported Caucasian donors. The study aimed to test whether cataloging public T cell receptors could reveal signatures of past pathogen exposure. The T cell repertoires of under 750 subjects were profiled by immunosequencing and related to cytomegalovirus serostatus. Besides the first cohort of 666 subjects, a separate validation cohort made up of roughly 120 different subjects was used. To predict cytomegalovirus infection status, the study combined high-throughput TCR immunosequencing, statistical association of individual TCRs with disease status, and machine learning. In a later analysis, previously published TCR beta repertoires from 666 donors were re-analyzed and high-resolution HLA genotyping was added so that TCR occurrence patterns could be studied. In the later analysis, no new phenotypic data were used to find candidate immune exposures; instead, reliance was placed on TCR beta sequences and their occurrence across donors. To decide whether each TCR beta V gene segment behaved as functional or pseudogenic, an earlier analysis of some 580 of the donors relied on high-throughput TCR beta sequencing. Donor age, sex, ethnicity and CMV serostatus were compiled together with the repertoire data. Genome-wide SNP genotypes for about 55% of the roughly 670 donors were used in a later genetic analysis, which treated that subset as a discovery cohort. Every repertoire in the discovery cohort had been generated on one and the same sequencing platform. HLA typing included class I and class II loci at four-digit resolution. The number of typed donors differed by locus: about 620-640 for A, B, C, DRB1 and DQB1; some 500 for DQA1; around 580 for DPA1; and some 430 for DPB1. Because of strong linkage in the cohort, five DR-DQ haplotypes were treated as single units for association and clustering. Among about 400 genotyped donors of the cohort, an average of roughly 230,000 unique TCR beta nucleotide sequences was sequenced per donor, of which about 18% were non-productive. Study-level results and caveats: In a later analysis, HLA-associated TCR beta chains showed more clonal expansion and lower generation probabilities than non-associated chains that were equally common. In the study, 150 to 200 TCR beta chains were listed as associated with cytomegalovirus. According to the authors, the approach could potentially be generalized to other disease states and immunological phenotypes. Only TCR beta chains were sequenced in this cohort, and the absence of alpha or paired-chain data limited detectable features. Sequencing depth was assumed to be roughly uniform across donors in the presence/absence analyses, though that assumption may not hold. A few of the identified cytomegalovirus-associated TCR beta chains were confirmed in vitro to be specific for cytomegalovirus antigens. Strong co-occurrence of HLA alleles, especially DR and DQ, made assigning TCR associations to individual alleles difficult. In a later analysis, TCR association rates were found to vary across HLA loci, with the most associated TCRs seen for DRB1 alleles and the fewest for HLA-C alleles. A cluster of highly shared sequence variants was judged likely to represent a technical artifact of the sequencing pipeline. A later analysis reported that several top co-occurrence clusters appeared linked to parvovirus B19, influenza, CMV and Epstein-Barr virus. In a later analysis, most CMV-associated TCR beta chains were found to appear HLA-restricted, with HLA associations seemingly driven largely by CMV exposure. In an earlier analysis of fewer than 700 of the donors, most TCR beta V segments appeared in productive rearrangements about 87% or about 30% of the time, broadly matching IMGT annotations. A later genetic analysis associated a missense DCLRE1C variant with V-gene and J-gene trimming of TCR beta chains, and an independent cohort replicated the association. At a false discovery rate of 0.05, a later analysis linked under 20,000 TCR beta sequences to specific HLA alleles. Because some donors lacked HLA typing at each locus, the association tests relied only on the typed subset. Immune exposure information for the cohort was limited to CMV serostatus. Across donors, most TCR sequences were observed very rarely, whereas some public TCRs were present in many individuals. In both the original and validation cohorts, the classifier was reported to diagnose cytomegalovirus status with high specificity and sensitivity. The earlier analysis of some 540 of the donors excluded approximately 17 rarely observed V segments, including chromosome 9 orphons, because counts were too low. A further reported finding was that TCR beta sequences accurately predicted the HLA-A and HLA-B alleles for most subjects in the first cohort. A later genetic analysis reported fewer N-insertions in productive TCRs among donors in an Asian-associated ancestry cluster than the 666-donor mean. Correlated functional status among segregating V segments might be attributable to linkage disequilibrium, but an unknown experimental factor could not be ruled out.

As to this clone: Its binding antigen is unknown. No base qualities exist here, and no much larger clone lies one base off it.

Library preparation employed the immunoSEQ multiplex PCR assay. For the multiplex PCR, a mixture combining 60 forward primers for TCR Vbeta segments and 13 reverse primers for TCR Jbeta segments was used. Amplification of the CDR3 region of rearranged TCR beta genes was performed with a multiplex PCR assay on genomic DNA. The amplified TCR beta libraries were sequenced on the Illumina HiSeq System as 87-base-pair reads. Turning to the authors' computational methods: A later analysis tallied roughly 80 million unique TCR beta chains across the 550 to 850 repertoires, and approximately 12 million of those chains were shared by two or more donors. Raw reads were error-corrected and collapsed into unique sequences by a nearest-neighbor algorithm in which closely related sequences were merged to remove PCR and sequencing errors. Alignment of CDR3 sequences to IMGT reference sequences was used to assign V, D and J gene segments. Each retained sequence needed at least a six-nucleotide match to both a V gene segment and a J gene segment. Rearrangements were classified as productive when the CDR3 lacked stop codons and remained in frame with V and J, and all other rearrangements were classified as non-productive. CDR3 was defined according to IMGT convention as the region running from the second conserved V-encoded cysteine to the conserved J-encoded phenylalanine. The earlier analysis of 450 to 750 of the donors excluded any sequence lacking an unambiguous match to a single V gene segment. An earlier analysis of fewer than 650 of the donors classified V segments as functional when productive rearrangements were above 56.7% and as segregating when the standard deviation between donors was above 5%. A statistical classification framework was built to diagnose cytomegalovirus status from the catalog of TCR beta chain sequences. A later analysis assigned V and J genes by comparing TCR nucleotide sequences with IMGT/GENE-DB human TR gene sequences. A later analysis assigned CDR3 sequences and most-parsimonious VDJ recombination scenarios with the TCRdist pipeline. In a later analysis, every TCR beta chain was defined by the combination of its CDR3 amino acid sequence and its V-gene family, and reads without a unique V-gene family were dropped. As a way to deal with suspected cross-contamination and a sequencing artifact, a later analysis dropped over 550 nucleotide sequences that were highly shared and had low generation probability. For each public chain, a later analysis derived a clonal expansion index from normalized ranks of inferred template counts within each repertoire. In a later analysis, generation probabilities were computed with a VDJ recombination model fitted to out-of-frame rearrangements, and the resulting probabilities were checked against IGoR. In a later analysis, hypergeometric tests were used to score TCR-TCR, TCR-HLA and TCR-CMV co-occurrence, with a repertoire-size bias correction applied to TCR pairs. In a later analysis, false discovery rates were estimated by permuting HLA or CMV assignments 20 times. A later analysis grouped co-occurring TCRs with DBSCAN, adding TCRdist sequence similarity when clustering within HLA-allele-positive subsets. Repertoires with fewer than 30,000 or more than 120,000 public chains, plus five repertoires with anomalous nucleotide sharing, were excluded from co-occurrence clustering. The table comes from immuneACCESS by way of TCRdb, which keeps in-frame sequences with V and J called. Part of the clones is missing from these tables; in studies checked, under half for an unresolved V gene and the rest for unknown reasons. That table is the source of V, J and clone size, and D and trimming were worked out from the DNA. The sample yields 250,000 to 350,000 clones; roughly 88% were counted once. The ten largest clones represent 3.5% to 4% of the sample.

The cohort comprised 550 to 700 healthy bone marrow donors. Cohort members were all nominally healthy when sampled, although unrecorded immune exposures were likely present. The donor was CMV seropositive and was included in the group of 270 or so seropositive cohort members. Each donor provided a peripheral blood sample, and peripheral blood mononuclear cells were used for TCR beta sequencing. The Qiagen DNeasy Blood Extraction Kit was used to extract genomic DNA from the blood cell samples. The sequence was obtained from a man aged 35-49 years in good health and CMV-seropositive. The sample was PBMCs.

The base sequence is TGTGCCAGCAGTGAGGGGGTCAATCAGCCCCAGCATTTT. It is translated as CASSEGVNQPQHF. The chain joins TRBV6-5 to TRBJ1-5; the D gene is possibly TRBD1, with 6 bases matching. The CDR3 covers 13 residues, taking in both the cysteine and the phenylalanine. The DNA shown is the 39-base CDR3, in frame from base 1. V is reduced by 5 bases and J by 3 bases, leaving a spacing of 8 bases between them. Per the germline V gene, MNHEY is the CDR1 and SVGAGI is the CDR2.